Sequencing of this T cell receptor (beta chain) was carried out in a study of cytomegalovirus exposure and HLA in healthy donors. Study details: An analysis done earlier identified 95 million to 140 million unique TCR beta sequences from approximately 200 million T cells. Study-level findings and limits: On later analysis, the bulk of CMV-associated TCR beta chains appeared to be HLA-restricted.

The germline CDR1 and CDR2 sequences are MNHEY and SMNVEV (reference sequence). V lost 6 bases and J lost 4, with 9 bases in between. The CDR3 has 13 residues. PCR primers comprised 60 Vbeta and 13 Jbeta primers. Produced via immunoSEQ multiplex PCR; TCRdb's table is partial and in-frame only. This sample's clone table lists around 44,000 clones. Details on this clone: The antigen is undetermined.

This TCR was sampled from a male donor in good health and CMV-seropositive. The chain links TRBV27 to TRBJ1-4; tentative D call: TRBD1 (5 bases). Sequencing was carried out using PBMCs. CDR3 loop: CASSPDSNEKLFF. In DNA, the CDR3 is TGTGCCAGCAGCCCTGACAGTAATGAAAAACTGTTTTTT.